The clone carrying this T cell receptor beta chain came up a few times. Antigen unknown. The record originates from a study of T cell repertoires in cytomegalovirus infection. Study context: CMV epitopes in the study were HLA-C-restricted (recently identified) and HLA-B-restricted (well studied). A matching HLA type, together with CMV infection, was signaled by public TCR beta signatures.

Whole-study findings and limits: Carriers of CMV plus the relevant HLA were identified by cumulative public TCR beta family frequency. There were HLA-C-restricted CMV-specific TCR beta clonotypes dominating the ex vivo response.

The CDR3 totals 19 residues. Trimming removed 1 base from V and 2 bases from J; junction bases left unmatched: 14. CDR1 LGHDT and CDR2 YNNKEL come from the germline V gene (reference sequence). TCRdb re-called the reads through MiXCR, storing one row per CDR3 protein. Here the sample spans some 920,000 distinct CDR3 sequences, 30% to 40% being singletons. This sequence was found in a human donor in good health (CMV status not recorded). Some clones in this sample may be carry-over from other donors' samples. The source material was cultured CD8+ T cells from PBMCs, sampled from culture after CMV antigen stimulation. The chain employs TRBV3-1 and TRBJ2-1, with 7 bases lining up with TRBD2. CDR3 sequence: CASSQVLAGPPPPYNEQFF. The CDR3, as DNA: TGTGCCAGCAGCCAAGTCTTAGCGGGCCCACCACCCCCCTACAATGAGCAGTTCTTC.